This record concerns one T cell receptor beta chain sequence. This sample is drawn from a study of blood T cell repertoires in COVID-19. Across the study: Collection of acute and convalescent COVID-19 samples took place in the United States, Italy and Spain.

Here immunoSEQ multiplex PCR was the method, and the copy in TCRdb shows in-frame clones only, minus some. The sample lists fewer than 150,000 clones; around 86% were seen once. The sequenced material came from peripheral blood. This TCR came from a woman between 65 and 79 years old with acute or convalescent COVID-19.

As DNA, the CDR3 is TGTGCCAGCAGTTTATCCAGGAACACTGAAGCTTTCTTT. This gives the protein CASSLSRNTEAFF. The J gene is TRBJ1-1, the V gene TRBV27; D is undetermined. Looked up from germline, CDR1 is MNHEY and CDR2 is SMNVEV (reference sequence). V was shortened by 0 bases and J by 1 base, with 3 bases between the two germline ends. This CDR3 has 13 residues.